This T cell receptor (beta chain) was recorded in a study of blood T cell repertoires in COVID-19. For the study at large: The study drew acute and convalescent COVID-19 samples from the United States, Italy and Spain.

Assay: immunoSEQ multiplex PCR; the TCRdb copy retains only in-frame clones and omits some. The data show 150,000 to 200,000 clones, with roughly nine tenths seen just once and 11% held by the top ten. The V gene end was trimmed by 4 bases and the J gene end by 4 bases; junction bases not matched to a gene: 12. Germline assignment: CDR1 SGHNT and CDR2 YENEEA. The CDR3 consists of 17 residues. The receptor was derived from a woman aged 55 to 70 with COVID-19, enrolled during active disease. The chain is built from TRBV11-3 and TRBJ2-1, with 8 bases lining up with TRBD2. The sequenced material came from peripheral blood. CDR3 in amino acids: CASSSNYGRANYNEQFF. CDR3 coding DNA: TGTGCCAGCAGCTCGAATTACGGGAGGGCGAATTACAATGAGCAGTTCTTC.